A single sample is the source of the 19 T cell receptor beta chains below, sequenced in a study of regulatory T cells in long-lasting Graves disease. Time point given: newly diagnosed GD, antithyroid drugs for less than 3 months. Isolated PBMC RNA provided the starting material for the TCR library. The authors built TCR beta libraries using iRepertoire HTBI primers and Arm-PCR of CDR3 regions. A single record per CDR3 protein comes from TCRdb applying MiXCR to the multiplex PCR reads. The sample carries roughly 500,000 distinct CDR3 sequences, about 13% recorded once. The sample also formed part of further work on T cells in Graves' hyperthyroidism and ophthalmopathy.

This sample comprised peripheral blood mononuclear cells (PBMCs), obtained at new diagnosis, from a patient treated with antithyroid drugs. The receptor source for this set is a man aged 25-45 years with Graves disease.

CDR3 loop: CATSRDPRSEQYF. The DNA of the CDR3 is TGTGCCACCAGCAGAGATCCTCGGAGTGAGCAGTACTTC. The V call is TRBV15, the J call TRBJ2-7, with D unclear. The germline gives CDR1 LNHNV, CDR2 YYDKDF (reference sequence). This CDR3 contains 13 residues. Trimming shortened V by 0 bases and J by 7 bases, and 10 bases separated the two germline ends.

The genes are TRBV11-2 and TRBJ1-4; no clear D gene. The V and J ends lost 5 bases and 0 bases respectively, with 16 bases between them. CDR1 SGHAT and CDR2 FQNNGV come from the germline V gene. The CDR3 has 17 amino acids. CDR3 DNA sequence: TGTGCCAGCAGCCCCGAGGTCCAGTTTGCAACTAATGAAAAACTGTTTTTT. It yields the protein CASSPEVQFATNEKLFF.

A word on this clonotype: A much more abundant neighbour one base away suggests this may be a read error. No conserved phenylalanine or tryptophan is present at the end of the CDR3, so a read error is the likely explanation. The chain links TRBV6-9 to TRBJ2-5; D gene unclear. The CDR3 runs to 14 residues. Germline lookup yields CDR1 MNHGY and CDR2 SVAAGI. The V end lost 3 bases, the J end lost 1 base, and 9 bases lay between the germline ends. CDR3 DNA sequence: TGTGCCAGCAGTTACGGGCAGCTCCAAGAGACCCAGTACCTC. Residues: CASSYGQLQETQYL.

This clonotype was counted only a few times. The chain is built from TRBV5-1 and TRBJ1-4, with D possibly TRBD1 on 5 matching bases. The CDR3 consists of 12 residues. Germline loops: CDR1 SGHRS, CDR2 YFSETQ. V lost 2 bases and J 10 bases, leaving 9 bases between the germline ends. The chain's CDR3 is CASSFNGGKLFF. CDR3 nucleotides: TGCGCCAGCAGCTTTAACGGGGGAAAACTGTTTTTT.

This clonotype was seen only a few times. This clone may be a read error of a much larger clone one base away. This chain joins TRBV12-3 or TRBV12-4 and TRBJ2-3; D is undetermined. Between the trimmed V and J ends, which lost 4 bases and 4 bases, there was a span of 15 bases. The CDR3 is 15 amino acids. The CDR3 coding sequence is TGTGCCAGCAGTTCGCTGGGTCCCGGCGCAGATACGCAGTATTTT. As protein: CASSSLGPGADTQYF.

This clonotype was picked up many times. A read error may produce the germline difference seen at one junction end. In DNA form, the CDR3 reads TGTGCCAGCAGCTTGGTAGGCGGGGTCTACGAGCAGTACTTC. This sequence encodes CASSLVGGVYEQYF. The rearrangement uses TRBV5-1 and TRBJ2-7; TRBD2 might be the D (6 bases). From germline, CDR1 is SGHRS and CDR2 YFSETQ. CDR3 size: 14 residues.

CDR3 protein: CASSMSGISLREQFF. The CDR3 DNA is TGTGCCAGTAGTATGAGCGGGATAAGTCTTAGGGAGCAGTTCTTC. The V gene is TRBV19, the J gene TRBJ2-1; 7 bases are shared with TRBD2. V shed 3 bases, J shed 10 bases, and the junction held 12 bases outside the gene matches. Germline loops: CDR1 LNHDA, CDR2 SQIVND (reference sequence). This CDR3 has 15 amino acids.

The rearrangement uses TRBV2 and TRBJ1-5; TRBD1 matches 8 bases. The CDR3 runs 13 residues. Germline V gene data show CDR1 as SNHLY and CDR2 as FYNNEI. J gave up 5 bases and V 10 bases, and 7 bases lay outside the gene matches. CDR3 amino acids: CATSGGSDQPQHF. The DNA for the CDR3 is TGTGCCACCTCAGGGGGCTCGGATCAGCCCCAGCATTTT.

This clonotype was counted only a few times. The CDR3 nucleotides read TGCGCCAGCAGCTTAGGGTCGACCTATGGCTACACCTTC. This codes for CASSLGSTYGYTF. This chain links TRBV5-1 with TRBJ1-2; no firm D call. CDR1 is SGHRS, CDR2 YFSETQ, per germline. V gave up 2 bases and J gave up 4 bases, with 9 bases separating them. The CDR3 is made up of 13 amino acids.

This clonotype was seen at least ten times. V and J are TRBV10-3 and TRBJ2-2; 11 nucleotides line up with TRBD2. The CDR3 runs 17 residues. Germline V lookup: CDR1 ENHRY, CDR2 SYGVKD. Trimming removed 7 bases from V and 2 bases from J; junction bases left unmatched: 9. CDR3 sequence: CAINGLAGAHNTGELFF. Written as DNA, the CDR3 is TGTGCCATCAATGGACTAGCGGGCGCCCATAACACCGGGGAGCTGTTTTTT.

This clonotype came up many times. The CDR3 bases are TGTGCCAGCAGCTTAGCCGGGGCTAGCGGGACCTACGAGCAGTACTTC. Protein: CASSLAGASGTYEQYF. The V call is TRBV11-1, the J call TRBJ2-7; 9 positions agree with TRBD2. This CDR3 is 16 amino acids long. Germline lookup yields CDR1 SGHAT and CDR2 FQDESV (reference sequence). V shed 0 bases, J shed 2 bases, and the junction held 5 bases outside the gene matches. Full variable domain (missing parts from reference TRBV11-1 and TRBJ2-7): EAEVAQSPRYKITEKSQAVAFWCDPISGHATLYWYRQILGQGPELLVQFQDESVVDDSQLPKDRFSAERLKGVDSTLKIQPAELGDSAMYLCASSLAGASGTYEQYFGPGTRLTVT.

The rearrangement uses TRBV20-1 and TRBJ2-2; D might be TRBD1 (6 bases). The germline CDR1 and CDR2 sequences are DFQATT and SNEGSKA (reference sequence). The CDR3 totals 15 residues. V was trimmed by 1 base and J by 0 bases, leaving 9 bases between them. CDR3 in DNA: TGCAGTGCTAGAGGGACAGACGCGAACACCGGGGAGCTGTTTTTT. This codes for CSARGTDANTGELFF.

Ten or more counts support this clonotype. The V call is TRBV24-1, the J call TRBJ2-3, with 7 bases fitting TRBD2. CDR1 is KGHDR and CDR2 is SFDVKD in the germline V gene. The CDR3 runs 16 residues. With V trimmed by 3 bases and J by 4 bases, 9 bases remained unmatched. CDR3 DNA: TGTGCCACCAGTGATACCCTGGGGGGGGACGCAGATACGCAGTATTTT. This translates into CATSDTLGGDADTQYF.

This clonotype was observed a few times. The chain has TRBV10-3 and TRBJ2-3, with TRBD1 matching 7 bases. This CDR3 has 17 amino acids. After removal of 0 bases from V and 4 bases from J, the junction contained 10 bases not matched to a gene. Germline V gene data show CDR1 as ENHRY and CDR2 as SYGVKD. This CDR3 reads CAISESGQRKTADTQYF. CDR3 DNA: TGTGCCATCAGTGAGTCGGGACAGCGCAAAACCGCAGATACGCAGTATTTT.

The table lists this clonotype with many counts. The genes are TRBV5-1 and TRBJ2-3, with 9 bases matching TRBD2. The germline CDR1 and CDR2 sequences are SGHRS and YFSETQ. CDR3 length: 15 residues. J lost 2 bases, V lost 1 base, and 2 bases had no gene match. Here the CDR3 reads CASSLPSGTTDTQYF. The CDR3 nucleotides are TGCGCCAGCAGCTTGCCTAGCGGGACCACAGATACGCAGTATTTT.

This clonotype was recorded many times. The genes are TRBV6-1 and TRBJ1-5; no clear D. This CDR3 has 13 residues. Trimming took off 4 bases at V and 3 bases at J, with 7 bases between the two ends. Germline lookup yields CDR1 MNHNS and CDR2 SASEGT. CDR3: CASSGQYNQPQHF. The CDR3 DNA follows: TGTGCCAGCAGTGGGCAGTACAATCAGCCCCAGCATTTT.

This clonotype appeared a few times. The chain couples TRBV20-1 to TRBJ2-7; 7 bases fit TRBD1. Germline CDR1 DFQATT, CDR2 SNEGSKA (reference sequence). V was pared by 6 bases and J by 2 bases, with 7 bases of the junction left unmatched. The CDR3 is 13 amino acids. The chain's CDR3 is CSAPGTVPYEQYF. In DNA form, the CDR3 reads TGCAGTGCCCCCGGGACAGTCCCCTACGAGCAGTACTTC.

This clonotype was seen a few times. The J gene is TRBJ2-1, the V gene TRBV27, with a weak D call TRBD1 (5 bases). The CDR3 length is 14 residues. The V gene's germline CDR1 is MNHEY and CDR2 SMNVEV (reference sequence). V lost 0 bases and J lost 8, with 11 bases in between. The CDR3 region is CASSLSRGQHEQFF. CDR3 DNA sequence: TGTGCCAGCAGTTTATCAAGGGGTCAACATGAGCAGTTCTTC.

The chain uses TRBV7-6 and TRBJ2-7, with 9 bases aligning to TRBD2. CDR1 is SGHVS and CDR2 is FNYEAQ in the germline V gene. V gave up 7 bases and J gave up 5 bases; unmatched junction bases: 18. This CDR3 has 17 residues. As DNA, the CDR3 is TGTGCCAGCACCGATGCTTACATAGCGGGAGCTTTAGACGAGCAGTACTTC. Translating it yields CASTDAYIAGALDEQYF.